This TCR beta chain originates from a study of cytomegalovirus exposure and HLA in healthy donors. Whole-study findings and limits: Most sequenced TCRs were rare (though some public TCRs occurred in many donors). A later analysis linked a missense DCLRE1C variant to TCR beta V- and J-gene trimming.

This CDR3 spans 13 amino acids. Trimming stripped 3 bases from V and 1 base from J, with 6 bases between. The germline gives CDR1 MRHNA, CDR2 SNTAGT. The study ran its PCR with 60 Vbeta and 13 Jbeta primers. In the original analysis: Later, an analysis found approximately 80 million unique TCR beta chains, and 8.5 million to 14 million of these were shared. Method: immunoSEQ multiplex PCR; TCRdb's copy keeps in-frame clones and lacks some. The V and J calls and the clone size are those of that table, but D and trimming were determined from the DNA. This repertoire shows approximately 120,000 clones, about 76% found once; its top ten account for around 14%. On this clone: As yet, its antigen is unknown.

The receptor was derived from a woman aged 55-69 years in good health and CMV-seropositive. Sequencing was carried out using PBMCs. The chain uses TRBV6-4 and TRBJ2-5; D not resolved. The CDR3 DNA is TGTGCCAGCAGTGAACTGATCCAAGAGACCCAGTACTTC. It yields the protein CASSELIQETQYF.